This T cell receptor (beta chain) was obtained from a study of chemoradiotherapy in HPV16-positive cancers. The study's findings and limits: The functional HPV-specific definition rests on just two HPV16-positive patients.

The protocol was immunoSEQ multiplex PCR, while the TCRdb copy is restricted to in-frame clones and leaves out a portion. Of roughly 21,000 clones in the sample, 70% to 90% are singletons; the top ten hold roughly 4.4%. A remark on this clone: Its antigen remains unidentified.

Looked up from germline, CDR1 is MGHRA and CDR2 is YSYEKL. The CDR3 has 15 residues. Trimming removed 6 bases from V and 7 bases from J; junction bases left unmatched: 13. The V gene is TRBV4-1, the J gene TRBJ1-1, with TRBD1 matching 8 bases. The sample consisted of blood, taken from a patient who underwent chemoradiotherapy. The receptor comes from a human donor with HPV-associated anogenital cancer. The CDR3 bases are TGCGCCAGCAGGCAGACCCAACAGGGGGGGAATGAAGCTTTCTTT. It yields the protein CASRQTQQGGNEAFF.